These T cell receptor beta chains were read from a single sample in a study of immune characterization of retroperitoneal liposarcoma. TCRdb reanalysed the PCR reads using MiXCR and keeps one entry per CDR3 protein. The sample lists more than 700 distinct CDR3 sequences, under 35% occurring once. Material: tumor tissue. The source is a male donor with retroperitoneal liposarcoma. Both conserved end residues are part of each CDR3. D genes are given only for firm matches. Size tells how often a clone was seen (once, few, many) or the class of an expanded clone, and some rows leave it out.

d_gene	abundance	j_gene	v_gene	len	CDR3aa	CDR3nt
TRBD2	large	TRBJ2-1	TRBV10-3	16	CAISESGLAGYNEQFF	TGTGCCATCAGTGAGTCGGGCCTAGCGGGCTACAATGAGCAGTTCTTC
-	-	TRBJ2-2	TRBV27	14	CASKGTPNTGELFF	TGTGCCAGCAAGGGGACTCCGAACACCGGGGAGCTGTTTTTT
-	-	TRBJ1-2	TRBV5-4	13	CASSLEDRNGYTF	TGTGCCAGCAGCTTGGAAGACAGGAATGGCTACACCTTC
TRBD1	large	TRBJ2-7	TRBV6-1	14	CASSSYRGTYEQYF	TGTGCCAGCAGTTCATACAGGGGGACCTACGAGCAGTACTTC
-	large	TRBJ2-7	TRBV6-1	14	CASSETGHSYEQYF	TGTGCCAGCAGTGAGACAGGCCACTCCTACGAGCAGTACTTC
TRBD1	-	TRBJ2-1	TRBV12-3/TRBV12-4	13	CASTGQGRNEQFF	TGTGCCAGCACCGGACAGGGTCGGAATGAGCAGTTCTTC
-	large	TRBJ2-7	TRBV10-2	13	CASSGTASYEQYF	TGCGCCAGTTCCGGGACCGCATCCTACGAGCAGTACTTC
TRBD1	-	TRBJ2-2	TRBV7-3	15	CASSLGQGNAGELFF	TGTGCCAGCAGCTTGGGACAGGGGAACGCCGGGGAGCTGTTTTTT
-	-	TRBJ2-5	TRBV10-3	15	CAISPGLKYQETQYF	TGTGCCATCAGCCCCGGACTTAAGTACCAAGAGACCCAGTACTTC
-	-	TRBJ2-2	TRBV6-2/TRBV6-3	13	CASSYQETGELFF	TGTGCCAGCAGTTACCAGGAGACCGGGGAGCTGTTTTTT
-	large	TRBJ2-5	TRBV6-1	14	CASSEFGLEETQYF	TGTGCCAGCAGTGAATTTGGACTGGAAGAGACCCAGTACTTC
-	few	TRBJ2-7	TRBV12-3/TRBV12-4	13	CASSRDIYNEQYF	TGTGCCAGCAGTCGGGACATCTACAATGAGCAGTACTTC
TRBD1	-	TRBJ1-1	TRBV9	14	CASSEAGGRTEAFF	TGTGCCAGCAGCGAGGCAGGGGGACGAACTGAAGCTTTCTTT
-	few	TRBJ2-5	TRBV7-2	13	CASSFQVGETQYF	TGTGCCAGCAGCTTTCAGGTGGGAGAGACCCAGTACTTC
-	-	TRBJ2-1	TRBV12-3/TRBV12-4	14	CASSGGGGGRRQFF	TGTGCCAGCTCTGGCGGAGGGGGGGGGCGAAGACAGTTCTTC
-	large	TRBJ2-1	TRBV27	12	CVSKELGNEQFF	TGTGTCTCAAAGGAGCTAGGAAATGAGCAGTTCTTC
TRBD2	few	TRBJ2-2	TRBV6-5	22	CASSYLRGQGVLAGGPRGELFF	TGTGCCAGCAGTTACCTTCGCGGACAGGGGGTTCTAGCGGGAGGGCCTCGGGGGGAGCTGTTTTTT
TRBD1	-	TRBJ2-3	TRBV7-2	15	CASSLVGQPTDTQYF	TGTGCCAGCAGCTTAGTGGGACAGCCCACAGATACGCAGTATTTT
TRBD2	-	TRBJ2-1	TRBV6-6	15	CASTQSGRAYNEQFF	TGTGCCAGCACCCAGAGCGGGAGGGCCTACAATGAGCAGTTCTTC
-	-	TRBJ1-1	TRBV6-1	13	CVSSELRTAEAFF	TGTGTCAGCAGTGAATTAAGGACAGCTGAAGCTTTCTTT
-	few	TRBJ2-4	TRBV7-2	16	CASSSDRSLALNIQYF	TGTGCCAGCAGTTCGGACAGAAGCTTAGCGTTAAACATTCAGTACTTC
TRBD1	large	TRBJ2-7	TRBV6-6	14	CASSYQGAGDEQYF	TGTGCCAGCAGTTACCAGGGGGCCGGAGACGAGCAGTACTTC
-	-	TRBJ1-1	TRBV6-2/TRBV6-3	14	CASTSGPKNTEAFF	TGTGCCAGTACCTCCGGACCGAAGAACACTGAAGCTTTCTTT
-	-	TRBJ1-1	TRBV6-5	13	CASSLGTYTEAFF	TGTGCCAGCAGCCTCGGGACCTACACTGAAGCTTTCTTT
TRBD1	-	TRBJ2-7	TRBV6-5	16	CASSYSSGTGGYEQYF	TGTGCCAGCAGTTACTCGTCCGGGACAGGGGGCTACGAGCAGTACTTC
TRBD1	large	TRBJ2-7	TRBV6-1	14	CASSRKGAAYEQYF	TGTGCCAGCAGTAGAAAGGGGGCGGCGTACGAGCAGTACTTC
-	large	TRBJ2-5	TRBV6-1	13	CASSDRGQVTQYF	TGTGCCAGCAGTGACCGGGGCCAAGTAACCCAGTACTTC
TRBD2	-	TRBJ2-3	TRBV5-1	18	CASSLTPTSGSITDTQYF	TGCGCCAGCAGCTTGACCCCTACTAGCGGGAGTATCACAGATACGCAGTATTTT
TRBD2	-	TRBJ2-4	TRBV25-1	19	CASSAGTSGPWVAKNIQYF	TGTGCCAGCAGCGCCGGGACTAGCGGGCCGTGGGTAGCCAAAAACATTCAGTACTTC
-	-	TRBJ2-3	TRBV30	15	CAWSVLGLNTDTQYF	TGTGCCTGGAGTGTATTGGGACTTAACACAGATACGCAGTATTTT
-	large	TRBJ2-7	TRBV10-2	13	CASSETPPPEQYF	TGCGCCAGCAGTGAAACACCTCCCCCCGAGCAGTACTTC
-	-	TRBJ1-2	TRBV6-5	11	CASRDTYGYTF	TGTGCCAGCCGGGACACTTATGGCTACACCTTC
TRBD2	large	TRBJ2-1	TRBV12-3/TRBV12-4	16	CASSDPTSGRRGTQFF	TGTGCCAGCAGTGACCCGACTAGCGGGAGGCGGGGGACCCAGTTCTTC
TRBD2	large	TRBJ2-5	TRBV6-1	16	CASRLLAGGADATQYF	TGTGCCAGCAGGCTCCTAGCGGGAGGGGCTGATGCGACCCAGTACTTC
TRBD1	large	TRBJ2-1	TRBV12-3/TRBV12-4	15	CASSPGQGWGNEQFF	TGTGCCAGCAGCCCAGGACAGGGGTGGGGGAATGAGCAGTTCTTC
TRBD2	-	TRBJ2-1	TRBV12-3/TRBV12-4	14	CASTVAGSNNEQFF	TGTGCCAGCACGGTAGCGGGGAGTAACAATGAGCAGTTCTTC
TRBD2	-	TRBJ2-3	TRBV6-5	16	CASSYLREASTDTQYF	TGTGCCAGCAGTTACTTACGGGAGGCCAGCACAGATACGCAGTATTTT
-	hyperexpanded	TRBJ2-1	TRBV6-1	15	CASSDRATNYNEQFF	TGTGCCAGCAGTGACCGGGCAACCAACTACAATGAGCAGTTCTTC
-	large	TRBJ2-5	TRBV6-6	17	CASSYSRGSVGQETQYF	TGTGCCAGCAGTTACTCGAGGGGAAGCGTTGGGCAAGAGACCCAGTACTTC
TRBD1	-	TRBJ2-5	TRBV10-2	15	CASSEPGQGRETQYF	TGCGCCAGCAGTGAGCCGGGACAGGGGAGGGAGACCCAGTACTTC
TRBD1	-	TRBJ2-1	TRBV6-1	14	CASSESGGIETQFF	TGTGCCAGCAGTGAGTCAGGGGGCATAGAGACCCAGTTCTTC
-	-	TRBJ2-5	TRBV6-8	12	CASGRVQETQYF	TGTGCCAGTGGGCGGGTACAAGAGACCCAGTACTTC
TRBD1	-	TRBJ1-5	TRBV28	17	CASSPRQGAQLDQPQHF	TGTGCCAGCAGTCCCAGACAGGGGGCACAGTTGGATCAGCCCCAGCATTTT
-	few	TRBJ2-1	TRBV10-1	13	CASSEGHSYEQFF	TGCGCCAGCAGTGAGGGACACTCCTACGAGCAGTTCTTC
TRBD1	-	TRBJ2-7	TRBV27	14	CASSEDRGENEQYF	TGTGCCAGCAGTGAGGACAGGGGTGAGAATGAGCAGTACTTC